The 25 T cell receptor beta chains below were found in one sample sequenced in a study of shared clonotypes between healthy human individuals. The data were produced by immunoSEQ multiplex PCR, yet TCRdb's version contains in-frame clones alone and is incomplete. The table shows roughly 1,100,000 clones, with approximately 68% occurring only once. Sequencing was carried out using memory CD4+ T cells sorted from blood. Subset of the sample: CD45RA-negative fraction. Source of these receptors: a man younger than 35 in good health.

This sequence joins TRBV5-1 and TRBJ1-6, with 10 bases lining up with TRBD1. The CDR3 has 15 residues. CDR1 is SGHRS and CDR2 is YFSETQ in the germline V gene. Losses at the gene ends were 0 bases for V and 10 bases for J; bases not matched to a gene: 4. In DNA, the CDR3 is TGCGCCAGCAGCTTGGCCGGGACAGGGGAGTCACCCCTCCACTTT. Protein product: CASSLAGTGESPLHF. The complete variable domain, with remaining parts taken from reference TRBV5-1 and TRBJ1-6, reads KAGVTQTPRYLIKTRGQQVTLSCSPISGHRSVSWYQQTPGQGLQFLFEYFSETQRNKGNFPGRFSGRQFSNSRSEMNVSTLELGDSALYLCASSLAGTGESPLHFGNGTRLTVT.

This clone was found once. V usage is TRBV20-1 and J usage is TRBJ2-1; no clear D gene. CDR1 and CDR2 (germline): DFQATT, SNEGSKA (reference sequence). Trimming shortened V by 5 bases and J by 5 bases, and 7 bases separated the two germline ends. This CDR3 is 11 amino acids long. Here the CDR3 reads CSAGHNNEQFF. The CDR3 nucleotides read TGCAGTGCTGGCCACAACAATGAGCAGTTCTTC.

This chain joins TRBV10-3 and TRBJ1-4; D not resolved. Trimming left V 2 bases short and J 5 bases short, with 15 bases between. This CDR3 contains 16 residues. From germline, CDR1 is ENHRY and CDR2 SYGVKD. The CDR3 is CAISEGLTGTNEKLFF. The CDR3, as DNA: TGTGCCATCAGTGAGGGCCTTACGGGAACCAATGAAAAACTGTTTTTT.

Worth noting for this clone: Distinct nucleotide sequences in the sample also encode this CDR3. The genes are TRBV7-2 and TRBJ2-1; D unclear. Deletions cut 5 bases from V and 4 bases from J, with 9 bases between. This CDR3 has 13 residues. The V gene's germline CDR1 is SGHTA and CDR2 FQGNSA. Here the CDR3 DNA reads TGTGCCAGCAGCCTGGTTGGGTACAATGAGCAGTTCTTC. It encodes CASSLVGYNEQFF.

The gene calls are TRBV9 and TRBJ2-2; TRBD2 matches at 10 bases. The J segment lost 2 bases and the V segment lost 4 bases, leaving 20 bases of the junction unmatched. CDR1 is SGDLS, CDR2 YYNGEE, per germline. The CDR3 consists of 21 residues. The CDR3 region is CASSPTVDRRLAGVNTGELFF. The DNA for the CDR3 is TGTGCCAGCAGCCCTACAGTAGATAGGCGTCTAGCGGGAGTAAACACCGGGGAGCTGTTTTTT. Full variable domain (rest looked up from reference TRBV9 and TRBJ2-2): DSGVTQTPKHLITATGQRVTLRCSPRSGDLSVYWYQQSLDQGLQFLIQYYNGEERAKGNILERFSAQQFPDLHSELNLSSLELGDSALYFCASSPTVDRRLAGVNTGELFFGEGSRLTVL.

The rearrangement links TRBV10-3 to TRBJ1-3; no firm D call. This CDR3 comprises 12 residues. Per the germline V gene, CDR1 is ENHRY and CDR2 is SYGVKD. The ends were cut back, 8 bases at V and 4 bases at J, with 9 bases in the middle. CDR3 sequence reads: CAIVGSGNTIYF. The CDR3 DNA is TGTGCCATCGTAGGGTCCGGAAACACCATATATTTT.

The chain joins TRBV30 to TRBJ2-5, with D perhaps assigned TRBD1 or TRBD2 (5 bases each). Trimming took 1 base from V and 7 from J, leaving 13 bases between them. The CDR3 is made up of 13 amino acids. Germline V gene lookup returns CDR1 GTSNPN and CDR2 SVGIG (reference sequence). As DNA, the CDR3 is TGTGCCTGGAGTGGGGGGAAATTGTGGACCCAGTACTTC. It translates to CAWSGGKLWTQYF.

The gene calls are TRBV5-6 and TRBJ1-3; D is unclear. CDR3 length: 15 residues. The V end was cut by 2 bases, the J end by 1 base, with 10 bases between. From germline, CDR1 is SGHDT and CDR2 YYEEEE. This CDR3 reads CASSFVASSGNTIYF. The CDR3 DNA follows: TGTGCCAGCAGCTTCGTAGCTTCTTCTGGAAACACCATATATTTT.

The gene calls are TRBV2 and TRBJ2-7; D unclear. In germline, CDR1 is SNHLY, CDR2 FYNNEI. Trimming cost V 2 bases and J 4 bases, with 6 bases left between them. CDR3 length: 12 residues. CDR3 nucleotides: TGTGCCAGCAGTGAACACAGTTACGAGCAGTACTTC. Translation gives CASSEHSYEQYF.

This clone was found once. The chain recombines TRBV6-5 with TRBJ2-7; D may be TRBD1 or TRBD2 (5 bases each). Per germline, CDR1 MNHEY and CDR2 SVGAGI. This CDR3 spans 14 amino acids. The germline V and J ends were trimmed by 9 bases and 0 bases, with 15 bases remaining between them. The CDR3 here is CASKRGEISYEQYF. In DNA form, the CDR3 reads TGTGCCAGTAAAAGAGGGGAGATCTCCTACGAGCAGTACTTC.

This rearrangement joins TRBV18 to TRBJ1-3; TRBD1 aligns across 9 bases. The V segment lost 3 bases and the J segment 4 bases; nucleotides outside the gene matches: 4. Germline V gene lookup returns CDR1 KGHSH and CDR2 LQKENI. The CDR3 is 15 residues long. CDR3 amino acids: CASSPITGGGNTIYF. The CDR3, as DNA: TGTGCCAGCTCACCCATTACAGGGGGCGGAAACACCATATATTTT.

V and J are TRBV7-2 and TRBJ2-7; 7 bases align to TRBD1. The V and J ends lost 1 base and 3 bases, in that order; junction bases with no gene match: 6. The CDR3 extends over 15 amino acids. Germline loops: CDR1 SGHTA, CDR2 FQGNSA. CDR3 in amino acids: CASSLGGQGVYEQYF. Here the CDR3 DNA reads TGTGCCAGCAGCTTAGGGGGTCAGGGGGTCTACGAGCAGTACTTC.

This clone was observed once. The chain has TRBV28 and TRBJ2-2, with 8 nucleotides matching TRBD1. This CDR3 is 12 amino acids long. V dropped 8 bases and J dropped 4; count of bases not matched to a gene: 0. Germline CDR1 is MDHEN and CDR2 is SYDVKM. The CDR3 is CASDRGTGELFF. The CDR3 DNA reads TGTGCCAGCGACAGGGGCACCGGGGAGCTGTTTTTT.

This chain connects TRBV5-4 to TRBJ1-1; a possible D gene is TRBD1 (5 bases). V gave up 3 bases and J gave up 0 bases, with 9 bases separating them. CDR3 length equals 14 residues. CDR1 and CDR2 from the germline V gene are SGHNT and YYREEE (reference sequence). CDR3 region: CASSSRELNTEAFF. CDR3 sequence (DNA): TGTGCCAGCAGCTCCAGGGAATTGAACACTGAAGCTTTCTTT.

The rearrangement links TRBV5-4 to TRBJ1-6; TRBD1 might be the D (5 bases). Looked up from germline, CDR1 is SGHNT and CDR2 is YYREEE (reference sequence). The CDR3 runs to 15 residues. V shed 4 bases and J shed 8 bases, with 16 bases lying between them. The CDR3 nucleotides are TGTGCCAGCAGCCCGCGATCCGGAGGGGATTCACCCCTCCACTTT. This gives the protein CASSPRSGGDSPLHF.

The chain is built from TRBV11-2 and TRBJ2-3; D is perhaps TRBD2 (6 bases). This CDR3 comprises 17 residues. Trimming shortened V by 5 bases and J by 0 bases, and 18 bases separated the two germline ends. CDR1 is SGHAT, CDR2 FQNNGV, per germline. CDR3 coding DNA: TGTGCCAGCAGCGCCCTGGAGGGGAGCCTTAGCACAGATACGCAGTATTTT. This sequence encodes CASSALEGSLSTDTQYF.

This clone was observed a few times. J is TRBJ1-5 and V is TRBV10-3; D may be TRBD1 (5 bases). The CDR3 runs to 14 residues. In germline, CDR1 is ENHRY, CDR2 SYGVKD. V was pared by 3 bases and J by 4 bases, with 10 bases between. CDR3 in amino acids: CAISEGEGNQPQHF. CDR3 DNA: TGTGCCATCAGTGAAGGGGAAGGGAATCAGCCCCAGCATTTT.

The chain combines TRBV6-1 with TRBJ2-5; possibly TRBD2 for D (6 bases). Germline CDR1 is MNHNS and CDR2 is SASEGT. The V and J ends lost 3 bases and 5 bases respectively, with 13 bases between them. The CDR3 has 14 amino acids. As DNA, the CDR3 is TGTGCCAGCAGTGACAAGCCAGGGAGGGAGACCCAGTACTTC. Translating gives CASSDKPGRETQYF.

The chain links TRBV6-1 to TRBJ1-2; D ambiguous. Trimming shortened V by 0 bases and J by 8 bases, and 13 bases separated the two germline ends. The germline V gene has CDR1 MNHNS and CDR2 SASEGT. CDR3 length: 14 residues. The CDR3 bases are TGTGCCAGCAGTGAAGCGCGAAGGGATCACGGCTACACCTTC. Translated: CASSEARRDHGYTF.

This clone was observed a few times. This specimen includes other DNA sequences encoding the same CDR3. This sequence joins TRBV7-2 and TRBJ1-2; 9 positions match TRBD1. Germline trimming cut 3 bases from V and 8 bases from J; bases unmatched to any gene: 7. Germline V CDR1 and CDR2: SGHTA, FQGNSA. There are 14 residues in the CDR3. CDR3 in amino acids: CASSLGQGWYGYTF. The CDR3 nucleotides read TGTGCCAGCAGCTTGGGACAGGGATGGTACGGCTACACCTTC. Full variable domain (remainder filled in from reference TRBV7-2 and TRBJ1-2): GAGVSQSPSNKVTEKGKDVELRCDPISGHTALYWYRQSLGQGLEFLIYFQGNSAPDKSGLPSDRFSAERTGGSVSTLTIQRTQQEDSAVYLCASSLGQGWYGYTFGSGTRLTVV.

This chain links TRBV28 with TRBJ1-1; D perhaps matches TRBD1 (5 bases). Trimming shortened V by 2 bases and J by 6 bases, and 13 bases separated the two germline ends. The CDR3 spans 14 residues. CDR1 and CDR2 (germline): MDHEN, SYDVKM. The CDR3 protein is CASSLGGTRAEAFF. CDR3 in DNA: TGTGCCAGCAGTTTAGGGGGGACGAGGGCTGAAGCTTTCTTT.

The V gene is TRBV7-3, the J gene TRBJ1-2; 10 bases map to TRBD1. Trimming removed 5 bases from V and 8 bases from J; junction bases left unmatched: 8. Germline assignment: CDR1 SGHTA and CDR2 FQGTGA. The CDR3 loop spans 14 amino acids. CDR3 residues: CASSETGGSAGYTF. The CDR3 DNA follows: TGTGCCAGCAGCGAGACAGGGGGCTCCGCCGGCTACACCTTC.

Concerning this clone itself: Relative to the germline gene, one junction end is altered; a read error may explain this. V is TRBV4-1 and J is TRBJ2-3; D might be TRBD2 (5 bases). The germline V gene has CDR1 MGHRA and CDR2 YSYEKL. This CDR3 contains 11 residues. CDR3 DNA: TGCGCCAGCAGCCAAGGGGGAGAGAGCAGATTT. It is translated as CASSQGGESRF.

J is TRBJ1-6 and V is TRBV28; no reliable D call. This CDR3 spans 15 amino acids. CDR1 MDHEN and CDR2 SYDVKM come from the germline V gene. Trimming left V 6 bases short and J 4 bases short, with 13 bases between. This chain's CDR3 is CASSQQGQYNSPLHF. CDR3 coding DNA: TGTGCCAGCAGCCAACAAGGGCAATATAATTCACCCCTCCACTTT.

The rearrangement links TRBV10-1 to TRBJ2-5; 9 bases line up with TRBD2. This CDR3 contains 15 residues. Germline CDR1 WNHNN, CDR2 SYGVQD (reference sequence). The junction had 3 bases not matched to a gene; V was cut back by 2 bases and J by 2 bases. This CDR3 is CASSEASGGQETQYF. CDR3 sequence (DNA): TGCGCCAGCAGTGAGGCCAGCGGGGGGCAAGAGACCCAGTACTTC.